The clone carrying this T cell receptor (beta chain) was recorded at least ten times. Its antigen is still unknown. These data come from a study of early T cells in non-severe SARS-CoV-2 infection. About the study: Alpha and beta chains were unpaired, from unsorted whole-blood bulk RNA.

Whole-study findings and limits: Matching with VDJdb favored anti-spike CD8 responses (missing private and CD4 specificities).

Each single cDNA molecule received a unique molecular identifier. A single record per CDR3 protein comes from TCRdb applying MiXCR to the 5' RACE reads. The sample has 70,000 to 95,000 distinct CDR3 sequences, over 12% seen once; the top ten hold approximately 0.62%. The specimen was whole blood. This clonotype originated in an adult who was a healthcare worker with PCR-confirmed SARS-CoV-2 infection or an uninfected control (not recorded which).

The CDR3 protein is CASGQGARGAEYNSPLHF. Written as DNA, the CDR3 is TGTGCTAGTGGCCAGGGGGCTCGGGGTGCGGAGTATAATTCACCCCTCCACTTT. The gene calls are TRBV12-5 and TRBJ1-6; the match to TRBD1 covers 8 bases. CDR3 size: 18 residues. With V trimmed by 6 bases and J by 4 bases, 14 bases remained unmatched. Germline-derived CDR1 and CDR2 are LGHNT and FRNRAP.